The clone carrying this T cell receptor beta chain occurred a few times. Its antigen remains unidentified. The data were obtained in a study of resident and recirculating memory T cells in vitiligo. Study-level findings and limits: Clonality differed among vitiligo lesions, with no unique dominant clone.

The protocol was immunoSEQ multiplex PCR, while the TCRdb copy is restricted to in-frame clones and leaves out a portion. Of approximately 69,000 clones detected, roughly nine tenths appear once; the ten largest clones hold less than 5.5%. Germline V gives CDR1 SGDLS, CDR2 YYNGEE. This CDR3 region has 13 residues. With 6 bases removed from V and 1 base from J, the gap between germline ends came to 7 bases. The source is a male donor with vitiligo. The source material was blood. This sequence joins TRBV9 and TRBJ2-2; D is unresolved. CDR3 sequence: CASTAGNTGELFF. The CDR3 bases are TGTGCCAGCACAGCAGGGAACACCGGGGAGCTGTTTTTT.